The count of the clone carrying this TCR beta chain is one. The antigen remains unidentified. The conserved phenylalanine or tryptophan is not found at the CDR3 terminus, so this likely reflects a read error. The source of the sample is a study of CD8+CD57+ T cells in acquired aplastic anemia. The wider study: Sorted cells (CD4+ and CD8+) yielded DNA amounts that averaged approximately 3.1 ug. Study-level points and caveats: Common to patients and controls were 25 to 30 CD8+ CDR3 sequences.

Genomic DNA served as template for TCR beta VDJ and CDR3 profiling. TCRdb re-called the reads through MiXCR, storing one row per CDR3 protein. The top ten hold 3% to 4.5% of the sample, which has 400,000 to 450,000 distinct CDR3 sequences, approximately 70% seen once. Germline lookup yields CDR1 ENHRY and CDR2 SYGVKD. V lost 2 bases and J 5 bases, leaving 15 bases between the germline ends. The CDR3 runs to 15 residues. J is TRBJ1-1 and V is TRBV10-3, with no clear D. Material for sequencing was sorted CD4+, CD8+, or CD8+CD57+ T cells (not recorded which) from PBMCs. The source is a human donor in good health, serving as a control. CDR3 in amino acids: CAISEGESTDTEAFC. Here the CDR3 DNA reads TGTGCCATCAGTGAGGGGGAGAGCACAGATACTGAAGCTTTCTGC.